The 27 T cell receptor beta chains in this list originate from one sample, sequenced in a study of response to subunit inactivated influenza vaccine. From the RT-PCR reads, TCRdb called clonotypes with MiXCR, one entry per CDR3 protein. Of about 500,000 distinct CDR3 sequences in the sample, 16% were seen once. Sequencing was performed on CD4+ T cells sorted from PBMCs, taken less than 30 months after vaccination. These receptors originate from a man between 50 and 70 years old who received an inactivated influenza vaccine.

The gene calls are TRBV20-1 and TRBJ1-2, with TRBD1 matching 10 bases. Germline values: CDR1 DFQATT, CDR2 SNEGSKA (reference sequence). Trimming removed 6 bases from V and 5 bases from J; junction bases left unmatched: 9. The CDR3 consists of 14 residues. The CDR3 DNA sequence: TGCAGTGCGACCCTCGGACAGGGGGGATATGGCTACACCTTC. Its protein is CSATLGQGGYGYTF.

This clonotype was counted a few times. The rearrangement links TRBV9 to TRBJ1-3; a weak D match, TRBD1 (6 bases). Trimming cost V 3 bases and J 4 bases, with 17 bases left between them. Germline V gene sequence: CDR1 SGDLS, CDR2 YYNGEE. The CDR3 contains 16 residues. CDR3 sequence: CASSAPTGQLGNTIYF. The CDR3 DNA follows: TGTGCCAGCAGCGCTCCCACCGGACAGCTCGGAAACACCATATATTTT.

The J gene is TRBJ1-6, the V gene TRBV6-1, with 7 bases aligning to TRBD1. V trimming: 5 bases; J trimming: 9 bases; junction bases outside the gene matches: 10. The CDR3 is 15 amino acids. Per germline, CDR1 MNHNS and CDR2 SASEGT. The chain's CDR3 is CASSTTGVGVSPLHF. The DNA of the CDR3 is TGTGCCAGCAGTACCACAGGGGTTGGGGTTTCACCCCTCCACTTT.

The rearrangement uses TRBV29-1 and TRBJ1-5; possibly TRBD1 for D (5 bases). With 6 bases removed from V and 2 bases from J, the gap between germline ends came to 11 bases. The germline V gene has CDR1 SQVTM and CDR2 ANQGSEA. This CDR3 is 13 amino acids long. DNA for the CDR3: TGCAGCGTGGGGCCCGGTGGCAATCAGCCCCAGCATTTT. Translating gives CSVGPGGNQPQHF.

A few counts support this clonotype. This chain uses TRBV6-2 or TRBV6-3 with TRBJ2-5; possible D gene TRBD2, 6 bases. Trimming took 11 bases from V and 12 from J, leaving 22 bases between them. The CDR3 is 12 residues long. Germline V lookup: CDR1 MNHEY, CDR2 SVGEGT. CDR3 coding DNA: TGTGCCGGCGGACGTGTCGGGGGAGCTAAGTACTTC. This translates into CAGGRVGGAKYF.

This chain uses TRBV5-1 with TRBJ2-7; possible D gene TRBD1, 5 bases. Germline CDR1 and CDR2: SGHRS and YFSETQ. The V end was cut by 0 bases, the J end by 2 bases, with 12 bases between. CDR3 length: 15 residues. The CDR3 sequence is CASSLAWQGAYEQYF. CDR3 sequence (DNA): TGCGCCAGCAGCTTGGCCTGGCAGGGCGCCTACGAGCAGTACTTC. The complete variable domain, with remaining parts taken from reference TRBV5-1 and TRBJ2-7, reads KAGVTQTPRYLIKTRGQQVTLSCSPISGHRSVSWYQQTPGQGLQFLFEYFSETQRNKGNFPGRFSGRQFSNSRSEMNVSTLELGDSALYLCASSLAWQGAYEQYFGPGTRLTVT.

This clonotype occurred a few times. V is TRBV3-1 and J is TRBJ1-1; D is undetermined. Germline V CDR1 and CDR2: LGHDT, YNNKEL (reference sequence). CDR3 length equals 17 residues. Trimming removed 1 base at V and 0 bases at J, with 15 bases between. CDR3 bases: TGTGCCAGCAGCCAAGTAGTGGGTTTGACGATGAACACTGAAGCTTTCTTT. Translation gives CASSQVVGLTMNTEAFF. Full variable domain (missing parts from reference TRBV3-1 and TRBJ1-1): DTAVSQTPKYLVTQMGNDKSIKCEQNLGHDTMYWYKQDSKKFLKIMFSYNNKELIINETVPNRFSPKSPDKAHLNLHINSLELGDSAVYFCASSQVVGLTMNTEAFFGQGTRLTVV.

This clonotype was found a few times. The rearrangement joins TRBV4-3 to TRBJ1-1; D perhaps matches TRBD1 (5 bases). Germline CDR1 reads LGHNA; CDR2 reads YSLEER. This CDR3 spans 15 amino acids. Trimming took 4 bases from V and 6 from J, leaving 18 bases between them. CDR3 protein: CASSRLGAGTSEAFF. The CDR3 region has the DNA TGCGCCAGCAGCCGGTTAGGAGCCGGGACCTCTGAAGCTTTCTTT.

A few counts support this clonotype. This sequence joins TRBV7-9 and TRBJ2-2; 8 bases match TRBD2. The CDR3 has 15 residues. Germline-derived CDR1 and CDR2 are SEHNR and FQNEAQ (reference sequence). The V gene end was trimmed by 8 bases and the J gene end by 1 base; junction bases not matched to a gene: 6. The CDR3 sequence: CASQQGLENTGELFF. CDR3 DNA sequence: TGTGCCAGCCAGCAGGGACTAGAGAACACCGGGGAGCTGTTTTTT.

This clonotype was detected ten times or more. The V call is TRBV20-1, the J call TRBJ2-7; 11 positions match TRBD2. Trimming took 3 bases from V and 0 from J; bases not matched to a gene: 4. The V gene's germline CDR1 is DFQATT and CDR2 SNEGSKA (reference sequence). The CDR3 spans 15 residues. The DNA for the CDR3 is TGCAGTGCTAGGGCGGGACTAGCGGCCTCCTACGAGCAGTACTTC. It specifies CSARAGLAASYEQYF.

This clonotype was counted a few times. This chain joins TRBV29-1 and TRBJ2-7, with 8 bases aligning to TRBD1. Germline trimming cut 4 bases from V and 6 bases from J; bases unmatched to any gene: 8. Germline V gene data show CDR1 as SQVTM and CDR2 as ANQGSEA. The CDR3 is 13 amino acids. The CDR3 DNA reads TGCAGCGTTGTAGGTGACAGGGGTTCCGAGCAGTACTTC. It specifies CSVVGDRGSEQYF.

This chain connects TRBV12-3 or TRBV12-4 to TRBJ1-1, with a possible D match to TRBD1 (5 bases). The length of the CDR3 is 15 residues. V dropped 3 bases and J dropped 4 bases, with 15 bases sitting between them. CDR3 in amino acids: CASSLAGAGSTEAFF. In DNA, the CDR3 is TGTGCCAGCAGTTTGGCCGGGGCCGGGAGCACTGAAGCTTTCTTT.

The chain has TRBV5-1 and TRBJ2-2; maybe TRBD2 (6 bases). The CDR3 contains 14 residues. V lost 2 bases to trimming and J lost 6 bases, with 11 bases between them. Germline assignment: CDR1 SGHRS and CDR2 YFSETQ. The CDR3 region is CASSFWGDPGELFF. The DNA for the CDR3 is TGCGCCAGCAGCTTTTGGGGGGATCCCGGGGAGCTGTTTTTT.

This clonotype was seen more than once but under ten times. The CDR3 reads CASSPRQGEQYF. CDR3 DNA sequence: TGTGCCAGCAGCCCCCGCCAAGGCGAGCAGTACTTC. This sequence joins TRBV7-8 and TRBJ2-7, with unresolved D. Trimming cost V 5 bases and J 6 bases, with 11 bases left between them. The CDR3 is 12 amino acids. CDR1 is SGHVS and CDR2 is FQNEAQ in the germline V gene.

This chain joins TRBV10-3 and TRBJ2-7; 7 nucleotides align to TRBD1. CDR3 size: 13 residues. The germline gives CDR1 ENHRY, CDR2 SYGVKD. Germline trimming cut 6 bases from V and 4 bases from J; bases unmatched to any gene: 6. The CDR3 loop is CAISTGTEYEQYF. Written as DNA, the CDR3 is TGTGCCATCAGCACCGGGACAGAATACGAGCAGTACTTC.

The chain employs TRBV5-1 and TRBJ2-3; 12 bases are a match to TRBD2. The CDR3 runs 16 residues. After removal of 0 bases from V and 5 bases from J, the junction contained 4 bases not matched to a gene. Germline V gene sequence: CDR1 SGHRS, CDR2 YFSETQ. CDR3 loop: CASSLERLAGEDTQYF. The CDR3 bases are TGCGCCAGCAGCTTGGAGCGACTAGCGGGGGAAGATACGCAGTATTTT.

This clonotype was observed a few times. This chain uses TRBV5-1 with TRBJ2-2, with unresolved D. This CDR3 contains 15 residues. Germline V lookup: CDR1 SGHRS, CDR2 YFSETQ. Trimming removed 1 base at V and 0 bases at J, with 7 bases between. CDR3 coding DNA: TGCGCCAGCAGCTTGAGATTCCCGAACACCGGGGAGCTGTTTTTT. Translating gives CASSLRFPNTGELFF.

This clonotype was found many times. The chain recombines TRBV15 with TRBJ1-1; D not resolved. The CDR3 contains 16 residues. V lost 5 bases and J lost 1, with 17 bases in between. Per the germline V gene, CDR1 is LNHNV and CDR2 is YYDKDF (reference sequence). Here the CDR3 DNA reads TGTGCCACCAGCCCTCGTTTAGGACTTACGAACACTGAAGCTTTCTTT. Protein product: CATSPRLGLTNTEAFF.

The chain is built from TRBV12-3 or TRBV12-4 and TRBJ2-3; D unclear. This CDR3 region has 13 residues. V was clipped by 4 bases and J by 4 bases, with 9 bases between them. The CDR3 loop is CASSSRLSDTQYF. In DNA, the CDR3 is TGTGCCAGCAGTTCAAGACTGTCAGATACGCAGTATTTT.

This clonotype was found a few times. The chain couples TRBV20-1 to TRBJ1-1, with TRBD1 identical over 11 bases. This CDR3 spans 15 amino acids. Germline V gives CDR1 DFQATT, CDR2 SNEGSKA (reference sequence). V dropped 0 bases and J dropped 8; count of bases not matched to a gene: 8. CDR3 sequence (DNA): TGCAGTGCTAGAGACGGCAGGAGGACAGGGGGCGAAGCTTTCTTT. Protein: CSARDGRRTGGEAFF.

This clonotype was seen a handful of times. This chain uses TRBV30 with TRBJ1-4; D might be TRBD1 (5 bases). The CDR3 totals 14 residues. Trimming left V 0 bases short and J 10 bases short, with 15 bases between. The germline V gene encodes CDR1 GTSNPN and CDR2 SVGIG (reference sequence). CDR3 DNA sequence: TGTGCCTGGAGTGTACGGGGCGGGAGAGGAAAACTGTTTTTT. It specifies CAWSVRGGRGKLFF.

This clonotype was counted a few times. The chain joins TRBV3-1 to TRBJ1-2, with 9 bases aligning to TRBD1. Trimming took 6 bases from V and 0 from J; bases not matched to a gene: 5. Germline-derived CDR1 and CDR2 are LGHDT and YNNKEL (reference sequence). This CDR3 contains 15 residues. Written as DNA, the CDR3 is TGTGCCAGCAGAGCCGGGACAGGGCCTAACTATGGCTACACCTTC. Its protein product is CASRAGTGPNYGYTF.

V and J are TRBV24-1 and TRBJ1-5; 7 nucleotides line up with TRBD1. V gave up 4 bases and J gave up 0 bases; unmatched junction bases: 11. The germline V gene encodes CDR1 KGHDR and CDR2 SFDVKD. The CDR3 has 18 residues. The CDR3 reads CATSDQAGTAYSNQPQHF. The CDR3 region has the DNA TGTGCCACCAGTGACCAGGCCGGGACAGCTTATAGCAATCAGCCCCAGCATTTT.

With respect to this clonotype: A much larger clone sits a single nucleotide away, making a read error possible. The V call is TRBV20-1, the J call TRBJ2-4, with D unresolved. Per the germline V gene, CDR1 is DFQATT and CDR2 is SNEGSKA (reference sequence). There are 15 residues in the CDR3. The CDR3 spells CSARDLGLAENIQYF. The CDR3 DNA sequence: TGCAGTGCTAGAGATCTCGGATTAGCCGAAAACATTCAGTACTTC.

This chain uses TRBV7-2 with TRBJ2-1; TRBD2 matches 9 bases. After removal of 2 bases from V and 7 bases from J, the junction contained 6 bases not matched to a gene. The CDR3 spans 15 residues. Germline CDR1 and CDR2: SGHTA and FQGNSA. The chain's CDR3 is CASSLTAGGSNEQFF. DNA of the CDR3: TGTGCCAGCAGCTTAACGGCGGGAGGGTCGAATGAGCAGTTCTTC.

This chain uses TRBV7-2 with TRBJ2-1; TRBD2 matches 8 bases. The CDR3 length is 16 residues. Unmatched junction bases numbered 5, after V lost 0 bases and J lost 4 bases. Germline lookup yields CDR1 SGHTA and CDR2 FQGNSA. The CDR3 nucleotides read TGTGCCAGCAGCTTAGCGGTAGCGGGGAGTTACAATGAGCAGTTCTTC. Its protein product is CASSLAVAGSYNEQFF.

This clonotype was observed a few times. The chain joins TRBV18 to TRBJ2-2; D unresolved. Germline assignment: CDR1 KGHSH and CDR2 LQKENI. The CDR3 runs 14 residues. The V and J ends lost 1 base and 6 bases respectively, with 9 bases between them. This CDR3 is CASSPLATSGELFF. The CDR3 region has the DNA TGTGCCAGCTCACCACTGGCTACCTCCGGGGAGCTGTTTTTT. The variable domain in full, completed from reference TRBV18 and TRBJ2-2, reads NAGVMQNPRHLVRRRGQEARLRCSPMKGHSHVYWYRQLPEEGLKFMVYLQKENIIDESGMPKERFSAEFPKEGPSILRIQQVVRGDSAAYFCASSPLATSGELFFGEGSRLTVL.